This TCR beta chain appears in the sequencing data of a study of radiation and T cells in renal cell carcinoma. Only a few counts were recorded for this clone. What it recognizes is unknown. The V end lost 3 bases, the J end lost 10 bases, and 4 bases lay between the germline ends. The CDR3 contains 9 residues. The germline V gene encodes CDR1 WNHNN and CDR2 SYGVQD (reference sequence). Clones were read by immunoSEQ multiplex PCR, and TCRdb kept only the in-frame ones, dropping some. The data show 120,000 to 150,000 clones, 70% to 90% seen once. Study-level results: In blood, top tumor clones expanded by 2 weeks, shrinking by 4.

Indicated time point: blood 4 weeks post-SBRT, at nephrectomy. Treatment denoted: 15 Gy SBRT to primary tumor, nephrectomy 4 weeks later. V gene TRBV10-1 combines with J gene TRBJ2-7; D ambiguous. Sequencing used blood, obtained from a patient whose treatment included radiotherapy and nephrectomy. The receptor was isolated from a woman aged 50 to 60 with renal cell carcinoma. The CDR3 protein is CASSEGQYF. CDR3 bases: TGCGCCAGCAGTGAAGGACAGTACTTC.